The entry below gives a single TCR beta chain sequence along with its context. Patients in Seattle were enrolled during active infection, then followed longitudinally. The sample comes from a study of blood T cell repertoires in COVID-19. Study overall: The United States, Italy and Spain were the sources of the acute and convalescent COVID-19 samples. The cDNA or gDNA used as material had been derived from T cells, B-cell-depleted T cells, or PBMCs.

The V and J ends lost 6 bases and 0 bases, in that order; junction bases with no gene match: 3. CDR3 length equals 14 residues. Germline CDR1 MGHRA, CDR2 YSYEKL. Original handling: How many nucleated cells were present was estimated from reference gene primer amplification. Repertoires were generated with immunoSEQ multiplex PCR, while TCRdb's copy carries only in-frame clones and drops some. For V, J and clone size, that table is used; D and trimming come from the DNA. The sample shows 100,000 to 150,000 clones, about four fifths of them seen only once. This TCR was sampled from a man aged 25-45 years with COVID-19, enrolled during active disease. The sequenced sample was peripheral blood. The rearrangement uses TRBV4-1 and TRBJ2-3; TRBD1 agrees at 7 bases. CDR3 sequence reads: CASRHRGSTDTQYF. CDR3 DNA sequence: TGCGCCAGCAGGCACAGGGGTAGCACAGATACGCAGTATTTT.